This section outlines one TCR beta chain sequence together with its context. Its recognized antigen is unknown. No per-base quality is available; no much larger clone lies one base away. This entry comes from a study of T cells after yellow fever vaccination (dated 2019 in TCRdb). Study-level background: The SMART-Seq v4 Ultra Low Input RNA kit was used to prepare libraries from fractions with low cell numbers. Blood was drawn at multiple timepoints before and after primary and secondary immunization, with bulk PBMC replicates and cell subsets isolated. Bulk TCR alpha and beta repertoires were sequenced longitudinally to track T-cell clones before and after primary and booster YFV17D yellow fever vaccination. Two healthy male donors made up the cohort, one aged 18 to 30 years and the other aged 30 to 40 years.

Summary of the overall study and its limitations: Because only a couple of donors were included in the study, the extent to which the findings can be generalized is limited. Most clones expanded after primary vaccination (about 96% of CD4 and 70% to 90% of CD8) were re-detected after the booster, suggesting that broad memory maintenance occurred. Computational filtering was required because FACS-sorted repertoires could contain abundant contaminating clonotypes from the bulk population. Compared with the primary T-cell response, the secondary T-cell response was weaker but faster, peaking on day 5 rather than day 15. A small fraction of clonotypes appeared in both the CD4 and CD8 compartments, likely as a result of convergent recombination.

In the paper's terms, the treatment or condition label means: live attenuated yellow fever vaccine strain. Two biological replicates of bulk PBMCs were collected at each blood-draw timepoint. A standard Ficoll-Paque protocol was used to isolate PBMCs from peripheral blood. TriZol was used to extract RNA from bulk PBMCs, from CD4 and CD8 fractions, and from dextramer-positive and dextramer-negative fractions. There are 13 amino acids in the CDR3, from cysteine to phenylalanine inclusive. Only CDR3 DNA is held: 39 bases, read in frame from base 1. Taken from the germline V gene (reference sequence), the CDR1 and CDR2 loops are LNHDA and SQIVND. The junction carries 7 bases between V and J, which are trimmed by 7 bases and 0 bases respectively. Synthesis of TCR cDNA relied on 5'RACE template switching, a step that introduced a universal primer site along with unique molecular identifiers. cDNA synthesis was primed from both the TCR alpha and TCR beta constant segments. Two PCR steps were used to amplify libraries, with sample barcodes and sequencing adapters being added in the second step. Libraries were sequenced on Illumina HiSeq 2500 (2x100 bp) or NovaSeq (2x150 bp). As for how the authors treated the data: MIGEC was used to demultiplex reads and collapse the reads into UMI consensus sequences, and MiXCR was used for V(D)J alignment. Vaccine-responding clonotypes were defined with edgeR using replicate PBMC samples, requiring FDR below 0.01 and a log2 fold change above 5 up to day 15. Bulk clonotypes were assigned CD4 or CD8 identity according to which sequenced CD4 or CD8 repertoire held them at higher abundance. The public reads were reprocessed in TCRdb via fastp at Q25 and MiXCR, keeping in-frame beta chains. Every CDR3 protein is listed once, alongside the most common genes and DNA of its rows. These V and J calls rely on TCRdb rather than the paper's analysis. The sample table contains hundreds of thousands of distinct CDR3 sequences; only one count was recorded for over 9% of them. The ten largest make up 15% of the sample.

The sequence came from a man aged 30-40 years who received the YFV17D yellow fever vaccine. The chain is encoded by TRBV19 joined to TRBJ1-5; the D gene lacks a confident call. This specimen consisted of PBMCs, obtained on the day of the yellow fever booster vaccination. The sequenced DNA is TGTGCCAGTACCAGAGATAGCAATCAGCCCCAGCATTTT. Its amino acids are CASTRDSNQPQHF. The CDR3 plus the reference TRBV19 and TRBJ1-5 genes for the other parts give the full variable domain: DGGITQSPKYLFRKEGQNVTLSCEQNLNHDAMYWYRQDPGQGLRLIYYSQIVNDFQKGDIAEGYSVSREKKESFPLTVTSAQKNPTAFYLCASTRDSNQPQHFGDGTRLSIL.